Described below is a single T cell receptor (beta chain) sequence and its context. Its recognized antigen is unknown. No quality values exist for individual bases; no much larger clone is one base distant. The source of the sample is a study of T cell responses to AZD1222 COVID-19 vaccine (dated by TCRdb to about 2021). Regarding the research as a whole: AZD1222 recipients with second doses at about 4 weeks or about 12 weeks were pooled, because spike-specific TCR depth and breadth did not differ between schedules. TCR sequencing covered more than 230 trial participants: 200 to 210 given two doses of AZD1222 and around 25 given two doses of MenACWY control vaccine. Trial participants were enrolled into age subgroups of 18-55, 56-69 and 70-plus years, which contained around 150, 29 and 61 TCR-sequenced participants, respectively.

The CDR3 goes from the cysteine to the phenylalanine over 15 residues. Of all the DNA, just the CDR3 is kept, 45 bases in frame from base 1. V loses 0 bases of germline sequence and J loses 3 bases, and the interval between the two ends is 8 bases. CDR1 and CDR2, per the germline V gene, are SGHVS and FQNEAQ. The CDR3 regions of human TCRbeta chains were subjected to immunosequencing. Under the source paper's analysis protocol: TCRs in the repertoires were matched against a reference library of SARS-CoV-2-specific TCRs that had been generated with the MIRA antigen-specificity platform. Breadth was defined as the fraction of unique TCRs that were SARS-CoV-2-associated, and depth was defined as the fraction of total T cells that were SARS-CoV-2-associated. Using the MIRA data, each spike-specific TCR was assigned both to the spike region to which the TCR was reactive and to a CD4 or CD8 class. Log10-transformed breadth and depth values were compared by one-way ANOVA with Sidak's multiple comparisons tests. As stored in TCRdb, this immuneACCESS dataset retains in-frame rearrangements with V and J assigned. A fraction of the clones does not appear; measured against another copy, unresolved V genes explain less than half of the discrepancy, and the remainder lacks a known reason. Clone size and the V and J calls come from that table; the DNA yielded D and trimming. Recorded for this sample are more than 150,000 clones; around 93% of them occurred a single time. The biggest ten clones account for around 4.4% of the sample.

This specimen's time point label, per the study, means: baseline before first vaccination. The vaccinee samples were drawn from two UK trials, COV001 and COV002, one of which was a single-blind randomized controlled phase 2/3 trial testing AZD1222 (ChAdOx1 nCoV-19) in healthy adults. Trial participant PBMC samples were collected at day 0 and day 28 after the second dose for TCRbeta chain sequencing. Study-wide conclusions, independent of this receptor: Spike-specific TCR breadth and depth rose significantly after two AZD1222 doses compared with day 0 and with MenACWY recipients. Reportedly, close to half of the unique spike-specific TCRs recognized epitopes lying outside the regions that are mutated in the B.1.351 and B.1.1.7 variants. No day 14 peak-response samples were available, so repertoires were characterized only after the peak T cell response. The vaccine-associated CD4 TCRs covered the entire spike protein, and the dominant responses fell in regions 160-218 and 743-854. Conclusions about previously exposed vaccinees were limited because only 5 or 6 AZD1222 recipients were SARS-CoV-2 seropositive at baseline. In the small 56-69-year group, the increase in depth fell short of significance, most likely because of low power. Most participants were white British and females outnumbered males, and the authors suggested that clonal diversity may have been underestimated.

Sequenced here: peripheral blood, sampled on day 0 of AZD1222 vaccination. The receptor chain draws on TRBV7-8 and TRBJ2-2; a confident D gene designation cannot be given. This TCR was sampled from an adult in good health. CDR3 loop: CASSLATGDTGELFF. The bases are TGTGCCAGCAGCTTAGCAACTGGCGACACCGGGGAGCTGTTTTTT.